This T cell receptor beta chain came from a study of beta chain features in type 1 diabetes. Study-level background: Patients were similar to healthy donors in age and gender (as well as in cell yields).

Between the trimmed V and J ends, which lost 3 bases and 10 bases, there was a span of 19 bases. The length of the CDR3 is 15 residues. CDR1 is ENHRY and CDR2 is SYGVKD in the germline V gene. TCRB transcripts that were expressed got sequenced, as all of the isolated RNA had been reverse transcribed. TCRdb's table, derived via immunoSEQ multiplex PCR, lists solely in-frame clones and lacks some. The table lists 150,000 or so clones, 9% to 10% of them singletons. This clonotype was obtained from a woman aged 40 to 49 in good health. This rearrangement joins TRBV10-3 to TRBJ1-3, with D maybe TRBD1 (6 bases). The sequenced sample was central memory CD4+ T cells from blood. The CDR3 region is CAISEWGPDGLTIYF. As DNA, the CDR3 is TGTGCCATCAGTGAATGGGGGCCTGATGGTTTAACCATATATTTT.